This is a list of T cell receptor beta chains from one sample in a study of T cell changes during pregnancy in multiple sclerosis. TCRdb's copy holds only in-frame clones and misses some; the assay was immunoSEQ multiplex PCR. Of 45,000 to 65,000 clones listed, 94% were seen once; the top ten hold approximately 3.7%. Sequenced here: CD8+ T cells from peripheral blood mononuclear cells, sampled in the third trimester of pregnancy. The receptor source for this set is a female donor with multiple sclerosis, enrolled in a pregnancy study. The CDR3 runs from the conserved cysteine through the conserved F or W. D genes are given only for firm matches. The size entry is marked missing in some rows and otherwise reads once, few, many or a size class.

clone_size: NA
v_call: TRBV7-9
d_call: NA
j_call: TRBJ1-1
cdr3_nt: TGTGCCAGCAGCTTTGGAGTCGAAGCTTTCTTT
cdr3_aa: CASSFGVEAFF

clone_size: NA
v_call: TRBV6-4
d_call: NA
j_call: TRBJ1-5
cdr3_nt: TGTGCCAGCAGTGAAGGGAACAGGGAAAATCAGCCCCAGCATTTT
cdr3_aa: CASSEGNRENQPQHF

clone_size: NA
v_call: TRBV5-1
d_call: NA
j_call: TRBJ2-3
cdr3_nt: TGCGCCAGCAGCTTGGCTCAGGTCGGTCGCACAGATACGCAGTATTTT
cdr3_aa: CASSLAQVGRTDTQYF

clone_size: once
v_call: TRBV6-5
d_call: NA
j_call: TRBJ2-7
cdr3_nt: TGTGCCAGCAGTTACCAGCCGGGAACCGAGCAGTACTTC
cdr3_aa: CASSYQPGTEQYF

clone_size: NA
v_call: TRBV28
d_call: NA
j_call: TRBJ1-2
cdr3_nt: TGTGCCAGCAGTTTAGGGGACACCTATGGCTACACCTTC
cdr3_aa: CASSLGDTYGYTF

clone_size: NA
v_call: TRBV7-9
d_call: NA
j_call: TRBJ2-1
cdr3_nt: TGTGCCAGCAGCTCATTTCAGGGGATCTACAATGAGCAGTTCTTC
cdr3_aa: CASSSFQGIYNEQFF

clone_size: NA
v_call: TRBV5-1
d_call: TRBD2
j_call: TRBJ2-4
cdr3_nt: TGCGCCAGCAGCCCGATAGCGGGAGGGCTAGGAAACATTCAGTACTTC
cdr3_aa: CASSPIAGGLGNIQYF

clone_size: once
v_call: TRBV7-9
d_call: TRBD1
j_call: TRBJ2-7
cdr3_nt: TGTGCCAGCAGCCATCCGGACAGGGACCACGAGCAGTACTTC
cdr3_aa: CASSHPDRDHEQYF

clone_size: few
v_call: TRBV30
d_call: NA
j_call: TRBJ1-1
cdr3_nt: TGTGCCTGGACTCCCGGCAGGGGGAACACTGAAGCTTTCTTT
cdr3_aa: CAWTPGRGNTEAFF

clone_size: NA
v_call: TRBV4-1
d_call: TRBD2
j_call: TRBJ2-1
cdr3_nt: TGCGCCAGCAGCTCCGGGACTAGCGGGACCAATGAGCAGTTCTTC
cdr3_aa: CASSSGTSGTNEQFF

clone_size: once
v_call: TRBV27
d_call: TRBD1
j_call: TRBJ1-5
cdr3_nt: TGTGCCAGCAGTCAGACAGGGCGATGGGATCAGCCCCAGCATTTT
cdr3_aa: CASSQTGRWDQPQHF